The present entry profiles one T cell receptor (beta chain) with its context. What it binds is unknown. This sample was included in a study of blood T cells in healthy people across ages. The authors ran a second PCR of roughly 7 to 11 cycles using a sample-barcoded 5' primer and a J-beta primer mix. TCRdb fed the 5' RACE reads into MiXCR, producing one record per CDR3 protein. The table records fewer than 900,000 distinct CDR3 sequences, roughly two fifths of them present only once. Points from the study as a whole: Naive T cell percentage strongly correlated with TCR beta diversity.

The CDR3 extends over 13 amino acids. Germline V CDR1 and CDR2: SGHRS, YFSETQ. Unmatched junction bases numbered 2, after V lost 3 bases and J lost 3 bases. This TCR was sampled from an older woman in good health. The specimen sequenced was blood. The chain carries TRBV5-1 and TRBJ1-1; 7 positions agree with TRBD1. The CDR3 DNA follows: TGCGCCAGCAGCTCAGGGGGTGACACTGAAGCTTTCTTT. Translating it yields CASSSGGDTEAFF.